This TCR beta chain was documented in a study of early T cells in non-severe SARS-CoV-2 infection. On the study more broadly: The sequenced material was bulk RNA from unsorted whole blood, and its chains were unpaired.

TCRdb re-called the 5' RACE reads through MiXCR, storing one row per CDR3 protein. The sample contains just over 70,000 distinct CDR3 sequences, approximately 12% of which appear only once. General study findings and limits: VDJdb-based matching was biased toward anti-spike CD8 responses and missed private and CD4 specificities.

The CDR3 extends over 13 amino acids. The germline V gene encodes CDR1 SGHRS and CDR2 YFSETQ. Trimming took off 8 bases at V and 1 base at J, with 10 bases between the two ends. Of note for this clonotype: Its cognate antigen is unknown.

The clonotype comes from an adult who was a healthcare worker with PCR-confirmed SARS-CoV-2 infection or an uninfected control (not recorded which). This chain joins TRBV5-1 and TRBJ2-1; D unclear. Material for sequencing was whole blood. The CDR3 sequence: CASSPLSYNEQFF. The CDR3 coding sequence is TGCGCCAGTAGTCCTTTATCCTACAATGAGCAGTTCTTC.